These 6 T cell receptor beta chains came from one sample sequenced in a study of blood T cell repertoires in COVID-19. The method was immunoSEQ multiplex PCR; TCRdb's version includes in-frame clones alone and lacks a portion of them. The top ten hold roughly 9.6% of the sample, which has 150,000 to 200,000 clones, approximately 80% seen once. Sequenced sample: PBMCs or T cells enriched from blood (not recorded which). The receptors were sampled from a middle-aged man who had recovered from COVID-19.

J is TRBJ1-2 and V is TRBV5-1, with 7 bases that match TRBD1. V was pared by 4 bases and J by 8 bases, with 5 bases of the junction left unmatched. Germline V gives CDR1 SGHRS, CDR2 YFSETQ. The CDR3 is 12 amino acids. The CDR3 loop reads CASSAGTEGYTF. The CDR3 DNA sequence: TGCGCCAGCAGCGCCGGGACAGAAGGCTACACCTTC. The variable domain in full, completed from reference TRBV5-1 and TRBJ1-2, reads KAGVTQTPRYLIKTRGQQVTLSCSPISGHRSVSWYQQTPGQGLQFLFEYFSETQRNKGNFPGRFSGRQFSNSRSEMNVSTLELGDSALYLCASSAGTEGYTFGSGTRLTVV.

V usage is TRBV6-6 and J usage is TRBJ2-2; TRBD2 matches 9 bases. The germline gives CDR1 MNHNY, CDR2 SVGAGI (reference sequence). The CDR3 has 15 amino acids. With V trimmed by 4 bases and J by 5 bases, 5 bases remained unmatched. This chain's CDR3 is CASSLLAGGTGELFF. The DNA of the CDR3 is TGTGCCAGCAGTTTACTAGCGGGCGGGACCGGGGAGCTGTTTTTT.

The CDR3 bases are TGCGCCAGCAGTGAAACAGGACAGGGAGACGAGCAGTACTTC. Its translation is CASSETGQGDEQYF. The chain couples TRBV10-2 to TRBJ2-7; TRBD1 matches 8 bases. The CDR3 consists of 14 residues. Germline CDR1 reads WSHSY; CDR2 reads SAAADI. With 3 bases clipped from V and 5 bases from J, the junction kept 6 bases outside the gene matches.

The chain has TRBV5-5 and TRBJ1-1, with TRBD1 identical over 8 bases. Looked up from germline, CDR1 is SGHKS and CDR2 is YYEKEE (reference sequence). The V gene end was trimmed by 3 bases and the J gene end by 5 bases; junction bases not matched to a gene: 9. This CDR3 spans 15 amino acids. The CDR3 here is CASSSRDRMMTEAFF. Here the CDR3 DNA reads TGTGCCAGCAGCTCCCGGGACAGGATGATGACTGAAGCTTTCTTT.

This chain joins TRBV19 and TRBJ1-3; D is unresolved. The CDR3 contains 16 residues. The germline gives CDR1 LNHDA, CDR2 SQIVND (reference sequence). Trimming took 5 bases from V and 2 from J, leaving 16 bases between them. This chain's CDR3 is CASSSGAARAGNTIYF. CDR3 nucleotides: TGTGCCAGTAGTTCCGGAGCGGCTAGGGCTGGAAACACCATATATTTT.

This clone was counted once. The CDR3 loop reads CASRGLAGVGEQFF. As DNA, the CDR3 is TGTGCCAGCAGGGGACTAGCGGGAGTCGGTGAGCAGTTCTTC. V usage is TRBV28 and J usage is TRBJ2-1, with 14 nucleotides matching TRBD2. Unmatched junction bases numbered 4, after V lost 6 bases and J lost 9 bases. From germline, CDR1 is MDHEN and CDR2 SYDVKM. The CDR3 runs 14 residues. The full variable domain, in which reference TRBV28 and TRBJ2-1 provide the parts outside the CDR3, is DVKVTQSSRYLVKRTGEKVFLECVQDMDHENMFWYRQDPGLGLRLIYFSYDVKMKEKGDIPEGYSVSREKKERFSLILESASTNQTSMYLCASRGLAGVGEQFFGPGTRLTVL.